This T cell receptor beta chain was captured in a study of OX40 agonist ivuxolimab in advanced cancers. In its sample, this clone was seen a few times. The antigen remains undetermined. Sequencing used immunoSEQ multiplex PCR; TCRdb keeps in-frame clones, though not all of them. The sample comprises 9,500 to 10,000 clones, roughly nine tenths of which are singletons, and around 13% rests with the top ten. The germline V gene has CDR1 MNHEY and CDR2 SMNVEV (reference sequence). This CDR3 is built from 15 residues. V dropped 10 bases and J dropped 1; count of bases not matched to a gene: 9. Study observations and caveats: Mean expanded clone counts were higher in CD8+ than CD4+ T cells.

Blood got drawn at baseline, again on cycle 4 day 1, and then on cycle 7 day 1. The receptor comes from an adult with an advanced solid tumor such as melanoma, head and neck, liver or kidney cancer. The source material was CD4+ or CD8+ T cells sorted from blood, sampled in a trial of the OX40 agonist ivuxolimab. J is TRBJ2-5 and V is TRBV27; 10 bases are a match to TRBD2. The CDR3 spells CAKGRTSGAQETQYF. The CDR3 nucleotides are TGTGCCAAAGGGAGGACTAGCGGAGCCCAAGAGACCCAGTACTTC.